The 23 T cell receptor beta chains reported below all come from one sample, sequenced in a study of neurological immune-mediated disorders. TCRdb analysed the 5' RACE reads with MiXCR anew, one entry per CDR3 protein. Altogether around 25,000 distinct CDR3 sequences are present, around 21% being singletons, with the ten largest covering around 16%. Material: PBMCs. These receptors all stem from a woman aged 55-70 years in good health.

This clonotype was recorded at least ten times. V gene TRBV6-6 combines with J gene TRBJ1-6; D is uncertain. The V gene lost 2 bases and the J gene lost 3 bases, with 2 bases spanning the gap. Germline V CDR1 and CDR2: MNHNY, SVGAGI (reference sequence). The CDR3 loop spans 13 amino acids. The CDR3 DNA is TGTGCCAGCAGTTACGACTATAATTCACCCCTCCACTTT. This encodes CASSYDYNSPLHF.

This clonotype was detected ten times or more. The V gene is TRBV29-1, the J gene TRBJ2-1, with D unclear. In germline, CDR1 is SQVTM, CDR2 ANQGSEA. V gave up 5 bases and J gave up 0 bases, with 8 bases separating them. The CDR3 covers 13 residues. As DNA, the CDR3 is TGCAGCGTTCGCCCGACCTCCTACAATGAGCAGTTCTTC. Protein: CSVRPTSYNEQFF.

This chain joins TRBV28 and TRBJ1-5; no clear D. V lost 7 bases and J 4 bases, leaving 11 bases between the germline ends. Germline loops: CDR1 MDHEN, CDR2 SYDVKM. The CDR3 loop spans 13 amino acids. CDR3 region: CASTSRPNQPQHF. The CDR3 DNA reads as TGTGCCAGCACCTCTCGCCCTAATCAGCCCCAGCATTTT. The whole variable domain, filled in from reference TRBV28 and TRBJ1-5, reads DVKVTQSSRYLVKRTGEKVFLECVQDMDHENMFWYRQDPGLGLRLIYFSYDVKMKEKGDIPEGYSVSREKKERFSLILESASTNQTSMYLCASTSRPNQPQHFGDGTRLSIL.

This clonotype was observed at least ten times. V gene TRBV20-1 combines with J gene TRBJ2-3; TRBD2 agrees at 11 bases. Germline CDR1 DFQATT, CDR2 SNEGSKA (reference sequence). Losses at the gene ends were 6 bases for V and 2 bases for J; bases not matched to a gene: 10. The CDR3 has 16 amino acids. The CDR3 sequence: CSAPGLAADPTDTQYF. In DNA form, the CDR3 reads TGCAGTGCCCCGGGACTAGCGGCGGACCCCACAGATACGCAGTATTTT.

This clonotype was counted at least ten times. The rearrangement joins TRBV28 to TRBJ2-7, with D unclear. CDR3 length: 13 amino acids. V lost 6 bases, J lost 1 base, and 10 bases lay in between. The germline CDR1 and CDR2 sequences are MDHEN and SYDVKM. In nucleotides, the CDR3 is TGTGCCAGCAGACCGTATAAATCCTACGAGCAGTACTTC. Protein: CASRPYKSYEQYF.

This clonotype qualifies as medium-sized. The chain links TRBV7-2 to TRBJ2-1, with 7 bases lining up with TRBD2. Per germline, CDR1 SGHTA and CDR2 FQGNSA. The junction had 5 bases not matched to a gene; V was cut back by 3 bases and J by 9 bases. The length of the CDR3 is 13 residues. CDR3 sequence (DNA): TGTGCCAGCAGCTTCAAGCGGGGATCTGAGCAGTTCTTC. Amino acid sequence: CASSFKRGSEQFF.

At least ten counts were recorded for this clonotype. The chain employs TRBV20-1 and TRBJ2-1; tentatively, D is TRBD2 (5 bases). Germline V CDR1 and CDR2: DFQATT, SNEGSKA (reference sequence). The CDR3 runs to 12 residues. V was pared by 5 bases and J by 4 bases, with 9 bases between. For the CDR3, the DNA is TGCAGTGCTCCGGACTGGTACAATGAGCAGTTCTTC. It is translated as CSAPDWYNEQFF.

This clonotype ranks as medium-sized. This sequence joins TRBV7-6 and TRBJ2-3; no definite D call. V lost 3 bases, J lost 0 bases, and 7 bases lay in between. The CDR3 runs to 14 residues. Germline-derived CDR1 and CDR2 are SGHVS and FNYEAQ. The CDR3 loop is CASSFGLSTDTQYF. The DNA of the CDR3 is TGTGCCAGCAGCTTCGGTCTTAGCACAGATACGCAGTATTTT.

This clonotype came up many times. The chain employs TRBV5-1 and TRBJ1-5; D unresolved. V was pared by 9 bases and J by 1 base, with 5 bases between. Germline CDR1 and CDR2: SGHRS and YFSETQ. This CDR3 spans 11 amino acids. The DNA of the CDR3 is TGCGCCATATTAAGCAATCAGCCCCAGCATTTT. This translates into CAILSNQPQHF. Variable domain in full (rest from reference TRBV5-1 and TRBJ1-5): KAGVTQTPRYLIKTRGQQVTLSCSPISGHRSVSWYQQTPGQGLQFLFEYFSETQRNKGNFPGRFSGRQFSNSRSEMNVSTLELGDSALYLCAILSNQPQHFGDGTRLSIL.

The rearrangement uses TRBV11-2 and TRBJ2-1, with TRBD2 matching 7 bases. With V trimmed by 1 base and J by 6 bases, 15 bases remained unmatched. Germline V gives CDR1 SGHAT, CDR2 FQNNGV. The CDR3 loop spans 18 amino acids. The CDR3 here is CASSLAHPAGRVGNEQFF. The DNA of the CDR3 is TGTGCCAGCAGCTTAGCCCACCCTGCGGGGAGGGTCGGCAATGAGCAGTTCTTC.

Ten or more counts support this clonotype. The chain recombines TRBV4-1 with TRBJ2-3; 9 nucleotides align to TRBD2. Germline V gives CDR1 MGHRA, CDR2 YSYEKL. This CDR3 has 17 amino acids. CDR3 sequence reads: CVRDSGGQAPSTDTQYF. CDR3 nucleotide sequence: TGCGTCCGCGATAGCGGGGGTCAAGCCCCTAGCACAGATACGCAGTATTTT.

This clonotype has ten or more counts. This chain connects TRBV11-2 to TRBJ2-7; TRBD1 agrees at 9 bases. The V gene end was trimmed by 5 bases and the J gene end by 1 base; junction bases not matched to a gene: 6. CDR1 is SGHAT and CDR2 is FQNNGV in the germline V gene. This CDR3 region has 15 residues. DNA of the CDR3: TGTGCCAGCAGCCCAGGGACAGGGAGTTCCTACGAGCAGTACTTC. It translates to CASSPGTGSSYEQYF.

This clonotype showed up many times. This chain joins TRBV10-3 and TRBJ1-1; TRBD1 matches 7 bases. Germline V lookup: CDR1 ENHRY, CDR2 SYGVKD. The CDR3 extends over 15 amino acids. Losses at the gene ends were 6 bases for V and 1 base for J; bases not matched to a gene: 8. The CDR3 region has the DNA TGTGCCATCAGCCACCTGGGACAGAGGAACACTGAAGCTTTCTTT. Protein product: CAISHLGQRNTEAFF.

This clonotype was picked up many times. The rearrangement uses TRBV3-1 and TRBJ2-5, with 10 bases aligning to TRBD2. Germline-derived CDR1 and CDR2 are LGHDT and YNNKEL (reference sequence). V shed 3 bases, J shed 6 bases, and the junction held 7 bases outside the gene matches. The CDR3 has 15 amino acids. The CDR3 here is CASSHLAGVRKTQYF. CDR3 DNA: TGTGCCAGCAGCCACCTAGCGGGAGTCCGGAAGACCCAGTACTTC.

In its sample, this clonotype was seen many times. The genes are TRBV10-3 and TRBJ2-2, with TRBD2 as a possible D gene (5 bases). Germline CDR1 is ENHRY and CDR2 is SYGVKD. Trimming cost V 2 bases and J 2 bases, with 15 bases left between them. The CDR3 length is 17 residues. The CDR3, as DNA: TGTGCCATCAGTGAGAGGGAGACAACCCTTAACACCGGGGAGCTGTTTTTT. Its protein is CAISERETTLNTGELFF.

This clonotype was seen repeatedly, ten times or more. This sequence joins TRBV18 and TRBJ1-2; D gene ambiguous. CDR1 KGHSH and CDR2 LQKENI come from the germline V gene. This CDR3 is 14 amino acids long. V was pared by 3 bases and J by 2 bases, with 10 bases between. This chain's CDR3 is CASSPALENYGYTF. The CDR3 DNA sequence: TGTGCCAGCTCACCCGCCCTAGAAAACTATGGCTACACCTTC.

This clonotype was seen only once. An end of the junction differs from the germline gene, which may be a read error. The V and J genes are TRBV7-2 and TRBJ1-5; D may be TRBD1 (5 bases). The CDR3 has 14 residues. Germline CDR1 SGHTA, CDR2 FQGNSA. Here the CDR3 DNA reads TGTGCCAGCAGCCCATGGGGGAGTGGGCAGCCCCGGAATTTT. Its protein product is CASSPWGSGQPRNF.

This clonotype was seen a handful of times. V is TRBV4-3 and J is TRBJ2-3; TRBD2 aligns across 14 bases. The CDR3 is made up of 16 amino acids. The germline V gene encodes CDR1 LGHNA and CDR2 YSLEER. V lost 5 bases, J lost 3 bases, and 4 bases stayed unmatched. As DNA, the CDR3 is TGCGCCAGCAGCAAGAGGACTAGCGGGGGGACAGATACGCAGTATTTT. The encoded protein is CASSKRTSGGTDTQYF.

This clonotype has at least ten counts. V gene TRBV7-9 combines with J gene TRBJ1-4; D is unresolved. This CDR3 is built from 15 residues. V was pared by 0 bases and J by 2 bases, with 7 bases between. Germline V gene lookup returns CDR1 SEHNR and CDR2 FQNEAQ (reference sequence). CDR3 sequence reads: CASSLALQTNEKLFF. As DNA, the CDR3 is TGTGCCAGCAGCTTAGCACTGCAGACTAATGAAAAACTGTTTTTT.

The chain has TRBV4-3 and TRBJ2-7; D is possibly TRBD1 (7 bases). Germline loops: CDR1 LGHNA, CDR2 YSLEER. The CDR3 has 15 amino acids. V was trimmed by 0 bases and J by 3 bases, leaving 12 bases between them. The CDR3 loop is CASSQDWRGLYEQYF. DNA for the CDR3: TGCGCCAGCAGCCAAGATTGGAGGGGGCTCTACGAGCAGTACTTC.

This clonotype was observed many times. DNA of the CDR3: TGCGCCAGCAGCTTGGTACAGATAGCTCTCACAGATACGCAGTATTTT. Translation gives CASSLVQIALTDTQYF. The rearrangement links TRBV5-1 to TRBJ2-3; D remains ambiguous. CDR3 length equals 16 residues. Germline CDR1 and CDR2: SGHRS and YFSETQ. V lost 0 bases and J 2 bases, leaving 13 bases between the germline ends.

The chain has TRBV27 and TRBJ1-5; D not resolved. V gave up 2 bases and J gave up 7 bases, with 12 bases separating them. Germline assignment: CDR1 MNHEY and CDR2 SMNVEV (reference sequence). This CDR3 has 14 amino acids. The CDR3 region has the DNA TGTGCCAGCAGTTTAAGAGGATCGTACCAGCCCCAGCATTTT. The encoded protein is CASSLRGSYQPQHF.

A word on this clonotype: A clone one base away is much larger, so this may be a read error. The V and J genes are TRBV5-1 and TRBJ1-5; D remains ambiguous. The CDR3 extends over 15 amino acids. Trimming pared 4 bases from V and 2 bases from J, leaving 13 bases between. Germline lookup yields CDR1 SGHRS and CDR2 YFSETQ. For the CDR3, the DNA is TGCGCCAGCAGCGCGGACGGGATTGGCAATCAGCCCCAGCATTTT. Translation: CASSADGIGNQPQHF.